These T cell receptor beta chains were read from a single sample in a study of shared clonotypes between healthy human individuals. Assay used: immunoSEQ multiplex PCR; TCRdb lists only in-frame clones, some missing. Of almost 750,000 clones in the sample, 72% are singletons; the top ten hold under 2%. The sequencing input was memory CD4+ T cells sorted from blood. Receptor source: a woman aged 25 to 45 in good health. The CDR3 runs from the conserved cysteine through the conserved F or W. A D gene is named only where the DNA matches it firmly. Size values are once, few and many counts, or a class for expanded clones, and some rows have none.

V gene: TRBV28; D gene: TRBD1; clone size: NA; J gene: TRBJ1-1; CDR3 protein: CASRSTGRAFF; CDR3 DNA: TGTGCCAGCAGGTCGACAGGGCGAGCTTTCTTT
V gene: TRBV27; D gene: NA; clone size: NA; J gene: TRBJ2-1; CDR3 protein: CAISRRRSSYNEQFF; CDR3 DNA: TGTGCCATTTCTAGAAGACGGAGCTCCTACAATGAGCAGTTCTTC
V gene: TRBV9; D gene: NA; clone size: NA; J gene: TRBJ2-1; CDR3 protein: CASSLSPTFNEQFF; CDR3 DNA: TGTGCCAGCAGCCTCAGTCCGACGTTCAATGAGCAGTTCTTC
V gene: TRBV25-1; D gene: NA; clone size: NA; J gene: TRBJ2-3; CDR3 protein: CASSEAGGRTDTQYF; CDR3 DNA: TGTGCCAGCAGTGAGGCGGGCGGGCGCACAGATACGCAGTATTTT
V gene: TRBV6-1; D gene: NA; clone size: NA; J gene: TRBJ2-7; CDR3 protein: CASSVGGYEQYF; CDR3 DNA: TGTGCCAGCAGTGTTGGGGGCTACGAGCAGTACTTC
V gene: TRBV2; D gene: NA; clone size: NA; J gene: TRBJ2-1; CDR3 protein: CASSVYNEQFF; CDR3 DNA: TGTGCCAGCAGTGTGTACAATGAGCAGTTCTTC
V gene: TRBV10-3; D gene: TRBD2; clone size: once; J gene: TRBJ2-3; CDR3 protein: CAISDSGRADTQYF; CDR3 DNA: TGTGCCATCAGTGATTCAGGGAGGGCAGATACGCAGTATTTT
V gene: TRBV10-1; D gene: TRBD2; clone size: few; J gene: TRBJ2-3; CDR3 protein: CASSENSGRRRVNF; CDR3 DNA: TGCGCCAGCAGTGAGAATAGCGGGAGACGTAGGGTGAATTTT
V gene: TRBV27; D gene: TRBD1; clone size: few; J gene: TRBJ1-1; CDR3 protein: CASSSYGTGGTEAFF; CDR3 DNA: TGTGCCAGCAGTTCCTACGGGACAGGGGGCACTGAAGCTTTCTTT
V gene: TRBV19; D gene: NA; clone size: NA; J gene: TRBJ2-7; CDR3 protein: CASSKGQTLTYEQYF; CDR3 DNA: TGTGCCAGTAGTAAAGGACAGACTCTCACCTACGAGCAGTACTTC
V gene: TRBV5-1; D gene: TRBD1; clone size: NA; J gene: TRBJ2-7; CDR3 protein: CASSRDRGANEQYF; CDR3 DNA: TGCGCCAGCAGCCGGGACAGGGGGGCAAACGAGCAGTACTTC
V gene: TRBV25-1; D gene: TRBD1; clone size: many; J gene: TRBJ1-1; CDR3 protein: CASSAFGQGNTEAFF; CDR3 DNA: TGTGCCAGCAGTGCGTTCGGACAGGGGAACACTGAAGCTTTCTTT
V gene: TRBV2; D gene: NA; clone size: NA; J gene: TRBJ1-1; CDR3 protein: CASSVHRTEAFF; CDR3 DNA: TGTGCCAGCAGCGTACATCGCACTGAAGCTTTCTTT
V gene: TRBV14; D gene: TRBD1; clone size: few; J gene: TRBJ2-5; CDR3 protein: CASSQTSGTGGWETQYF; CDR3 DNA: TGTGCCAGCAGCCAAACATCCGGGACAGGGGGCTGGGAGACCCAGTACTTC
V gene: TRBV28; D gene: NA; clone size: NA; J gene: TRBJ1-4; CDR3 protein: CASSLPANEKLFF; CDR3 DNA: TGTGCCAGCAGCCTCCCAGCTAATGAAAAACTGTTTTTT
V gene: TRBV7-9; D gene: NA; clone size: NA; J gene: TRBJ1-1; CDR3 protein: CASSPLTTEAFF; CDR3 DNA: TGTGCCAGCAGCCCCCTTACCACTGAAGCTTTCTTT
V gene: TRBV9; D gene: TRBD2; clone size: NA; J gene: TRBJ2-2; CDR3 protein: CASSRVSGSRNTGELFF; CDR3 DNA: TGTGCCAGCAGCAGGGTCAGCGGGAGTCGGAACACCGGGGAGCTGTTTTTT
V gene: TRBV7-9; D gene: TRBD1; clone size: once; J gene: TRBJ2-7; CDR3 protein: CASSLWDRGVYEQYF; CDR3 DNA: TGTGCCAGCAGCTTATGGGACAGGGGAGTCTACGAGCAGTACTTC
V gene: TRBV18; D gene: NA; clone size: NA; J gene: TRBJ2-1; CDR3 protein: CASSRFEAGTSYNEQFF; CDR3 DNA: TGTGCCAGCTCCCGTTTTGAGGCGGGCACCTCCTACAATGAGCAGTTCTTC
V gene: TRBV18; D gene: NA; clone size: NA; J gene: TRBJ1-1; CDR3 protein: CASSPRQVNTEAFF; CDR3 DNA: TGTGCCAGCTCACCACGACAGGTGAACACTGAAGCTTTCTTT
V gene: TRBV7-8; D gene: TRBD1; clone size: NA; J gene: TRBJ2-7; CDR3 protein: CASSLVGHGDRGKDRQYF; CDR3 DNA: TGTGCCAGCAGCTTAGTTGGGCACGGGGACAGGGGAAAAGACCGCCAGTACTTC
V gene: TRBV4-1; D gene: NA; clone size: NA; J gene: TRBJ1-2; CDR3 protein: CASSQEATKANYGYTF; CDR3 DNA: TGCGCCAGCAGCCAAGAGGCGACGAAAGCTAACTATGGCTACACCTTC
V gene: TRBV6-5; D gene: NA; clone size: once; J gene: TRBJ2-7; CDR3 protein: CASSYSGSSYEQYF; CDR3 DNA: TGTGCCAGCAGCTACAGTGGGAGCTCCTACGAGCAGTACTTC
V gene: TRBV11-2; D gene: NA; clone size: NA; J gene: TRBJ2-4; CDR3 protein: CASSPTKGVNIQYF; CDR3 DNA: TGTGCCAGCAGCCCCACCAAGGGGGTAAACATTCAGTACTTC
V gene: TRBV28; D gene: NA; clone size: NA; J gene: TRBJ1-4; CDR3 protein: CASRNREKLFF; CDR3 DNA: TGTGCCAGCAGGAACAGGGAAAAACTGTTTTTT
V gene: TRBV28; D gene: TRBD1; clone size: NA; J gene: TRBJ2-7; CDR3 protein: CASSAGGTGVWWEQYF; CDR3 DNA: TGTGCCAGCAGCGCTGGGGGGACAGGGGTTTGGTGGGAGCAGTACTTC
V gene: TRBV6-1; D gene: NA; clone size: NA; J gene: TRBJ1-1; CDR3 protein: CASSEALSTEAFF; CDR3 DNA: TGTGCCAGCAGTGAAGCGCTAAGTACTGAAGCTTTCTTT
V gene: TRBV7-6; D gene: NA; clone size: few; J gene: TRBJ2-6; CDR3 protein: CASSRGPSSGANVLTF; CDR3 DNA: TGTGCCAGCAGCCGCGGCCCTAGCTCTGGGGCCAACGTCCTGACTTTC
V gene: TRBV15; D gene: NA; clone size: many; J gene: TRBJ2-5; CDR3 protein: CATSRSTGYQETQYF; CDR3 DNA: TGTGCCACCAGCAGATCAACAGGGTACCAAGAGACCCAGTACTTC